Presented here are 14 T cell receptor beta chains from one specimen sequenced in a study of response to subunit inactivated influenza vaccine. Each CDR3 protein is one row after TCRdb ran MiXCR on the RT-PCR reads. The sample includes about 500,000 distinct CDR3 sequences, 15% to 20% of them seen just once. The source was CD4+ T cells sorted from PBMCs, collected less than 30 months after vaccination. The origin of the receptors is a man between 50 and 70 years old who received an inactivated influenza vaccine.

This clonotype was observed at least ten times. J is TRBJ2-1 and V is TRBV29-1, with TRBD1 identical over 10 bases. Germline trimming cut 5 bases from V and 7 bases from J; bases unmatched to any gene: 8. CDR1 is SQVTM and CDR2 is ANQGSEA in the germline V gene. CDR3 size: 14 residues. This CDR3 reads CSVNRDRGLNEQFF. The CDR3 DNA follows: TGCAGCGTTAACCGGGACAGGGGATTAAATGAGCAGTTCTTC.

This clonotype was counted a few times. This chain connects TRBV3-1 to TRBJ2-7; the D gene is possibly TRBD2 (6 bases). Deletions cut 4 bases from V and 2 bases from J, with 18 bases between. CDR3 length: 16 residues. Looked up from germline, CDR1 is LGHDT and CDR2 is YNNKEL (reference sequence). CDR3 DNA sequence: TGTGCCAGCAGCCCCTCTAGGGGCGGGAAGACCTACGAGCAGTACTTC. Translation: CASSPSRGGKTYEQYF.

This clonotype turned up a few times. This chain uses TRBV7-9 with TRBJ2-1; 9 bases match TRBD2. Trimming at V came to 8 bases and at J to 12 bases, leaving 2 bases not matched to a gene. The V gene's germline CDR1 is SEHNR and CDR2 FQNEAQ (reference sequence). The CDR3 sequence is 10 residues long. CDR3 residues: CASAGGMQFF. The CDR3 DNA is TGTGCCAGCGCGGGAGGGATGCAGTTCTTC.

This sequence joins TRBV6-2 or TRBV6-3 and TRBJ2-7; TRBD2 is a possible D gene (6 bases). CDR3 length: 15 residues. Germline loops: CDR1 MNHEY, CDR2 SVGEGT. V dropped 0 bases and J dropped 1 base, with 10 bases sitting between them. The CDR3: CASSYSLRGSYEQYF. The DNA of the CDR3 is TGTGCCAGCAGTTACTCGCTTCGGGGGTCCTACGAGCAGTACTTC.

There are a few counts of this clonotype. The chain has TRBV9 and TRBJ2-3; 10 positions agree with TRBD2. After removal of 4 bases from V and 7 bases from J, the junction contained 9 bases not matched to a gene. The V gene's germline CDR1 is SGDLS and CDR2 YYNGEE. The CDR3 runs to 15 residues. CDR3 coding DNA: TGTGCCAGCAGCCCCCGGGCTAGCGGGAGTCATACGCAGTATTTT. Amino acid sequence: CASSPRASGSHTQYF.

V usage is TRBV7-2 and J usage is TRBJ2-1, with TRBD2 matching 12 bases. V shed 2 bases, J shed 6 bases, and the junction held 5 bases outside the gene matches. This CDR3 region has 16 residues. Looked up from germline, CDR1 is SGHTA and CDR2 is FQGNSA. CDR3 bases: TGTGCCAGCAGCTTAAAAGCGACTAGCGGGAGCAATGAGCAGTTCTTC. Its protein is CASSLKATSGSNEQFF.

In this sample, this clonotype turned up a few times. The V call is TRBV5-5, the J call TRBJ1-1; D is perhaps TRBD1 (6 bases). The CDR3 contains 16 residues. V was shortened by 4 bases and J by 4 bases, with 20 bases between the two germline ends. Germline CDR1 is SGHKS and CDR2 is YYEKEE (reference sequence). CDR3 sequence (DNA): TGTGCCAGCAGCCTGGGGGGCACCACGTTTAGCACTGAAGCTTTCTTT. Its protein is CASSLGGTTFSTEAFF.

In its sample, this clonotype was seen many times. The chain uses TRBV29-1 and TRBJ2-7, with D unclear. From germline, CDR1 is SQVTM and CDR2 ANQGSEA. The CDR3 spans 14 residues. Trimming shortened V by 1 base and J by 7 bases, and 17 bases separated the two germline ends. The CDR3 DNA reads TGCAGCGTTGAAGTTCCCGGGTCTTCTCGGGAGCAGTACTTC. Translation: CSVEVPGSSREQYF.

The chain carries TRBV12-3 or TRBV12-4 and TRBJ2-4; D remains ambiguous. The CDR3 is 13 residues long. V lost 3 bases and J lost 3, with 6 bases in between. Here the CDR3 reads CASSFFDKNIQYF. The DNA of the CDR3 is TGTGCCAGCAGTTTTTTTGACAAAAACATTCAGTACTTC.

Only a few counts were recorded for this clonotype. The chain couples TRBV24-1 to TRBJ2-3; D not resolved. Germline-derived CDR1 and CDR2 are KGHDR and SFDVKD. Trimming pared 1 base from V and 0 bases from J, leaving 7 bases between. The CDR3 is 15 amino acids. CDR3 DNA sequence: TGTGCCACCAGTGATTTCGCCCAGAGCACAGATACGCAGTATTTT. This gives the protein CATSDFAQSTDTQYF.

This clonotype was observed a handful of times. This chain links TRBV10-3 with TRBJ1-6; D is unresolved. The CDR3 runs 16 residues. CDR1 and CDR2 from the germline V gene are ENHRY and SYGVKD. V lost 2 bases and J 10 bases, leaving 18 bases between the germline ends. CDR3: CAISEREQRGGSPLHF. As DNA, the CDR3 is TGTGCCATCAGTGAGAGAGAACAGCGCGGAGGATCACCCCTCCACTTT.

The genes are TRBV5-1 and TRBJ2-2; 8 nucleotides align to TRBD1. CDR3 length: 16 residues. The junction had 7 bases not matched to a gene; V was cut back by 3 bases and J by 3 bases. CDR1 and CDR2 from the germline V gene are SGHRS and YFSETQ. Here the CDR3 DNA reads TGCGCCAGCAGCTGGACAGGGCTCGTGGACACCGGGGAGCTGTTTTTT. As protein: CASSWTGLVDTGELFF. Combining the CDR3 with reference TRBV5-1 and TRBJ2-2 gives the whole variable domain KAGVTQTPRYLIKTRGQQVTLSCSPISGHRSVSWYQQTPGQGLQFLFEYFSETQRNKGNFPGRFSGRQFSNSRSEMNVSTLELGDSALYLCASSWTGLVDTGELFFGEGSRLTVL.

The chain is built from TRBV7-2 and TRBJ2-1; 8 bases match TRBD1. The length of the CDR3 is 12 residues. The V gene's germline CDR1 is SGHTA and CDR2 FQGNSA. V was clipped by 1 base and J by 12 bases; unmatched bases: 2. Written as DNA, the CDR3 is TGTGCCAGCAGCTTAGGAGGACAGGGGCAGTTCTTC. Translation gives CASSLGGQGQFF.

This clonotype was found a few times. The V call is TRBV5-1, the J call TRBJ2-7, with D possibly being TRBD1 or TRBD2 (6 bases each). V lost 5 bases, J lost 4 bases, and 25 bases lay in between. The CDR3 consists of 17 residues. The germline gives CDR1 SGHRS, CDR2 YFSETQ. The CDR3 DNA reads TGCGCCAGCAGTGTCGGTATGGAGGGGGGTATCAGATACGAGCAGTACTTC. It yields the protein CASSVGMEGGIRYEQYF.